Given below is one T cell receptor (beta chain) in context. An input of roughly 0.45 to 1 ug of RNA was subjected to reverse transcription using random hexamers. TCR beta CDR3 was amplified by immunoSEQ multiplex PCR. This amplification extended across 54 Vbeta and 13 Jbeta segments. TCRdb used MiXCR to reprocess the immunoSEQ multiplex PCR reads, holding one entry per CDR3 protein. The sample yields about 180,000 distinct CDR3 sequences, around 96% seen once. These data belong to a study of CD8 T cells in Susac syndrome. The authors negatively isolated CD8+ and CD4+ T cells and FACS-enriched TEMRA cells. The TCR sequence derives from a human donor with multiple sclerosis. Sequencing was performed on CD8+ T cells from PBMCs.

The CDR3 DNA sequence: TGTGCCAGCAGCTTAAGGGGCTTCGACCAGGGAGATACGCAGTATTTT. It encodes CASSLRGFDQGDTQYF. The chain combines TRBV11-1 with TRBJ2-3, with a tentative D call TRBD1 (5 bases). This CDR3 is 16 amino acids long. Deletions cut 2 bases from V and 5 bases from J, with 17 bases between. The germline V gene encodes CDR1 SGHAT and CDR2 FQDESV (reference sequence). The full variable domain, its missing parts supplied by reference TRBV11-1 and TRBJ2-3, is EAEVAQSPRYKITEKSQAVAFWCDPISGHATLYWYRQILGQGPELLVQFQDESVVDDSQLPKDRFSAERLKGVDSTLKIQPAELGDSAMYLCASSLRGFDQGDTQYFGPGTRLTVL.